The present entry profiles one T cell receptor (beta chain) with its context. The antigen is not known. The data belong to a study of cytomegalovirus exposure and HLA in healthy donors. Study-level results: In a later analysis, DRB1 alleles had the most associated TCRs; HLA-C alleles the fewest. According to an earlier analysis, most TCR beta V segments yielded productive rearrangements about 87% or about 30% of the time.

The primer mix had 60 Vbeta and 13 Jbeta primers. Profiled with immunoSEQ multiplex PCR; TCRdb holds only in-frame clones, not every one. The table lists about 200,000 clones, 78% of them singletons. CDR3 size: 12 residues. The germline V and J ends were trimmed by 4 bases and 2 bases, with 6 bases remaining between them. Germline V gene sequence: CDR1 MGHDK, CDR2 SYGVNS. The rearrangement joins TRBV25-1 to TRBJ2-7; no firm D call. The origin of this receptor is a male donor in good health and CMV-seronegative. Sequencing was performed on PBMCs. CDR3 protein: CASSVAAYEQYF. Here the CDR3 DNA reads TGTGCCAGCAGTGTAGCAGCCTACGAGCAGTACTTC.